Below are 4 T cell receptor beta chains sequenced from a single sample in a study of beta chain features in type 1 diabetes. The investigators reverse transcribed all of the isolated RNA, so they sequenced expressed TCRB transcripts. TCRdb's table, derived via immunoSEQ multiplex PCR, lists solely in-frame clones and lacks some. The table lists about 320,000 clones, around 15% of them singletons, with around 7% in the top ten. Sequenced material: central memory CD4+ T cells from blood. Every receptor here comes from a man aged 30 to 39 in good health.

The chain has TRBV25-1 and TRBJ1-2; 8 positions agree with TRBD1. The CDR3 has 16 residues. The trim removed 11 bases at V and 2 bases at J, leaving 16 bases unmatched. CDR1 MGHDK and CDR2 SYGVNS come from the germline V gene. CDR3 residues: CASITRQGARNYGYTF. Here the CDR3 DNA reads TGTGCCTCAATTACACGTCAGGGGGCGCGGAACTATGGCTACACCTTC.

This clone has only a few counts. J is TRBJ1-6 and V is TRBV6-6; TRBD1 matches at 8 bases. The CDR3 extends over 12 amino acids. Germline trimming cut 6 bases from V and 19 bases from J; bases unmatched to any gene: 11. Per germline, CDR1 MNHNY and CDR2 SVGAGI (reference sequence). CDR3 protein: CASRPRQGPDHF. CDR3 nucleotides: TGTGCCAGCAGGCCACGACAGGGGCCAGATCACTTT.

This clone was counted between two and nine times. The chain joins TRBV14 to TRBJ2-5; D is possibly TRBD1 or TRBD2 (5 bases each). CDR1 and CDR2 from the germline V gene are SGHDN and FVKESK. This CDR3 is 13 amino acids long. Trimming pared 4 bases from V and 10 bases from J, leaving 16 bases between. CDR3 in amino acids: CASSRDLQGHQYF. The CDR3 nucleotides read TGTGCCAGCAGCCGGGACCTCCAAGGGCACCAGTACTTC.

The CDR3 DNA sequence: TGTGCCAGCACCACGAAGACAGGGGAAGGGGACACCTTC. Amino acids: CASTTKTGEGDTF. This chain connects TRBV6-6 to TRBJ1-2, with 8 bases that match TRBD1. Germline CDR1 reads MNHNY; CDR2 reads SVGAGI (reference sequence). This CDR3 contains 13 residues. Losses at the gene ends were 7 bases for V and 12 bases for J; bases not matched to a gene: 13.